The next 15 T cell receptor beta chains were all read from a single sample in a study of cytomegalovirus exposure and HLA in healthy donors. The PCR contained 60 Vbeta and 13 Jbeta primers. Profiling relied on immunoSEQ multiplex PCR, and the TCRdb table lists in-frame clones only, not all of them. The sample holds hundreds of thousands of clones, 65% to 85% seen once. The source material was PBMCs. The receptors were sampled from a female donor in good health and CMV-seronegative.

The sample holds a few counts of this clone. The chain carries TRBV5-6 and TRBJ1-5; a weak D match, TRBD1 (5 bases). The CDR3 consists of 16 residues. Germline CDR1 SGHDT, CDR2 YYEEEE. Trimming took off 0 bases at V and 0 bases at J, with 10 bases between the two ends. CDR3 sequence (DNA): TGTGCCAGCAGCTTGGGGCAGGGTTATAGCAATCAGCCCCAGCATTTT. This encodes CASSLGQGYSNQPQHF.

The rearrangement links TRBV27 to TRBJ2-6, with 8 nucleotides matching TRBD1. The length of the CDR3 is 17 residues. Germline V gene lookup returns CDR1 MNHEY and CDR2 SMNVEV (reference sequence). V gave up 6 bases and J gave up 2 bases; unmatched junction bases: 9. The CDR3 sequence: CASSPDRVSPGANVLTF. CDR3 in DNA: TGTGCCAGCAGCCCGGACAGGGTAAGTCCTGGGGCCAACGTCCTGACTTTC.

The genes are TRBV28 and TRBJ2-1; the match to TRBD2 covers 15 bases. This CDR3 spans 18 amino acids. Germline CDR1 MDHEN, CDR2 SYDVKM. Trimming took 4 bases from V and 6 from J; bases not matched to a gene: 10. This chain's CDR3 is CASSSRTSGRVMANEQFF. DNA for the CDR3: TGTGCCAGCAGTTCACGGACTAGCGGGAGGGTAATGGCCAATGAGCAGTTCTTC.

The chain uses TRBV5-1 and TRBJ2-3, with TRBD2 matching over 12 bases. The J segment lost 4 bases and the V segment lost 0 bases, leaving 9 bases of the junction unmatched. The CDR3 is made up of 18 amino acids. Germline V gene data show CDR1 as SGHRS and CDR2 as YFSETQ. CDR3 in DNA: TGCGCCAGCAGCTTGGCGTGGCTAGCGGGAGGGCTGGCAGATACGCAGTATTTT. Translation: CASSLAWLAGGLADTQYF.

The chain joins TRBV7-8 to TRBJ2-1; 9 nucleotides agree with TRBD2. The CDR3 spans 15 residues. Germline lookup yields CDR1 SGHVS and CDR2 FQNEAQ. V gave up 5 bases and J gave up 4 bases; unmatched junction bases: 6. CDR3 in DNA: TGTGCCAGCAGCCGCTCTAGCGGGGCATACAATGAGCAGTTCTTC. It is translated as CASSRSSGAYNEQFF.

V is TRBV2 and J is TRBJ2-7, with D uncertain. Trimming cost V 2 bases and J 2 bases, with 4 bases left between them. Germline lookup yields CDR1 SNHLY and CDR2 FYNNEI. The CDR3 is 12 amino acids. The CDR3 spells CASSEQTYEQYF. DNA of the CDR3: TGTGCCAGCAGTGAACAGACCTACGAGCAGTACTTC.

The CDR3 DNA reads TGTGCCAGCAGCATTAGCGGGAGGCGGGAGACCCAGTACTTC. Amino acids: CASSISGRRETQYF. V and J are TRBV7-2 and TRBJ2-5; TRBD2 matches 10 bases. The CDR3 loop spans 14 amino acids. V was pared by 5 bases and J by 5 bases, with 5 bases of the junction left unmatched. CDR1 and CDR2 from the germline V gene are SGHTA and FQGNSA.

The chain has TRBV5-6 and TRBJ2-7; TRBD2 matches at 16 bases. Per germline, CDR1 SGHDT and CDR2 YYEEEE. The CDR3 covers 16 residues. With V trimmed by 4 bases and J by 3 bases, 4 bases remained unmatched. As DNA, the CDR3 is TGTGCCAGCAGCGTCGGGACTAGCGGGAGGGTCTACGAGCAGTACTTC. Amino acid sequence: CASSVGTSGRVYEQYF.

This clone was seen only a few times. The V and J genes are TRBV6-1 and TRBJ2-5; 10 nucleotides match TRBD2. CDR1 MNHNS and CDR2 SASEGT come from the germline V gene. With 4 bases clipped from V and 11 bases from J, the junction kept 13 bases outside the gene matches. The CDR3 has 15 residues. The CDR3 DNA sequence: TGTGCCAGCAGTGCTCCCGGGCTAGCGGGAGAGGATCAGTACTTC. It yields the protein CASSAPGLAGEDQYF.

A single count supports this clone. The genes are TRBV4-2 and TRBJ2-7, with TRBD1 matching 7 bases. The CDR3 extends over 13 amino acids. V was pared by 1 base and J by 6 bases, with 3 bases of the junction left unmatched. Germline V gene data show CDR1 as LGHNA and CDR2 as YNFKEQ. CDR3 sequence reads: CASSQATGAEQYF. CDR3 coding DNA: TGTGCCAGCAGCCAAGCCACAGGGGCCGAGCAGTACTTC.

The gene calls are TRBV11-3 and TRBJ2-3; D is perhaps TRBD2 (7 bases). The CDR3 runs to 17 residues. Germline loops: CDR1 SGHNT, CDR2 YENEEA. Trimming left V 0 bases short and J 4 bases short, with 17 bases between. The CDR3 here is CASSLDGRGANPDTQYF. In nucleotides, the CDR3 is TGTGCCAGCAGCTTAGATGGTCGGGGGGCCAACCCAGATACGCAGTATTTT. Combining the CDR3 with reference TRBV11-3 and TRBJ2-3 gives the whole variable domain EAGVVQSPRYKIIEKKQPVAFWCNPISGHNTLYWYLQNLGQGPELLIRYENEEAVDDSQLPKDRFSAERLKGVDSTLKIQPAELGDSAVYLCASSLDGRGANPDTQYFGPGTRLTVL.

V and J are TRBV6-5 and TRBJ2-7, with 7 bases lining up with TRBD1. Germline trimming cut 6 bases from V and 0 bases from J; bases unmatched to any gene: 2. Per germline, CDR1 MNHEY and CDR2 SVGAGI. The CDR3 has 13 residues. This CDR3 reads CASRTGSSYEQYF. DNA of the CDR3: TGTGCCAGCAGGACAGGGAGCTCCTACGAGCAGTACTTC.

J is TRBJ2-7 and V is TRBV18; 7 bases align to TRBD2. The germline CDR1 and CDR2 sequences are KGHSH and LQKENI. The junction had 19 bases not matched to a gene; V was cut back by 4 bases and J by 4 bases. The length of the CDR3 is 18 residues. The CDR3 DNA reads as TGTGCCAGCTCACGGGCGGGAGTCCCCCTTAGGGACCTATACGAGCAGTACTTC. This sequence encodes CASSRAGVPLRDLYEQYF.

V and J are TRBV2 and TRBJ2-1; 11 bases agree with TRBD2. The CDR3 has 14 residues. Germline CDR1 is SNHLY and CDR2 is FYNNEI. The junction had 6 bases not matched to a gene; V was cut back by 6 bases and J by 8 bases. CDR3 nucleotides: TGTGCCAGCAGCGAACTAGCGGGAGTAGATGAGCAGTTCTTC. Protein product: CASSELAGVDEQFF.

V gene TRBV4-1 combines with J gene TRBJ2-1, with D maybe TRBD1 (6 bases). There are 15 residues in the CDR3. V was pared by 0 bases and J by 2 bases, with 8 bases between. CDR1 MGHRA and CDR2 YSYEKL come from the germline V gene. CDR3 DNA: TGCGCCAGCAGCCAAGACAGGGGTACCTACAATGAGCAGTTCTTC. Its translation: CASSQDRGTYNEQFF.